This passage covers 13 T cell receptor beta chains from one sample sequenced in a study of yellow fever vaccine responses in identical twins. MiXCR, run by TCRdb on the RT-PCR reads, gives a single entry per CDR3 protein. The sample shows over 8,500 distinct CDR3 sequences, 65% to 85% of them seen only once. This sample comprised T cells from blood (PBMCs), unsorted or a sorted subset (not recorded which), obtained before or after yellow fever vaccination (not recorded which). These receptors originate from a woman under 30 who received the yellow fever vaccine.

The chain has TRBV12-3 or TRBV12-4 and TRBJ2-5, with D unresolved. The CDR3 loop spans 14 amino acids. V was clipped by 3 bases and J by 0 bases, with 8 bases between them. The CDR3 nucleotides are TGTGCCAGCAGTTTTTGGCCGTACCAAGAGACCCAGTACTTC. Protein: CASSFWPYQETQYF.

In DNA form, the CDR3 reads TGCGCCAGCAGCTTGGAGGTTTTTGGGGAGCAGTACTTC. It specifies CASSLEVFGEQYF. This chain links TRBV5-1 with TRBJ2-7; D is unclear. CDR1 is SGHRS and CDR2 is YFSETQ in the germline V gene. Trimming took 0 bases from V and 7 from J, leaving 11 bases between them. The CDR3 covers 13 residues.

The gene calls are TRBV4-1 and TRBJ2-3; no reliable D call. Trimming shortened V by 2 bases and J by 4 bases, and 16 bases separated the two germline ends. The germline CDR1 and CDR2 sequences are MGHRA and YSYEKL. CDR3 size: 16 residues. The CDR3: CASSQKPTIEADTQYF. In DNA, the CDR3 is TGCGCCAGCAGCCAAAAACCCACTATAGAGGCAGATACGCAGTATTTT.

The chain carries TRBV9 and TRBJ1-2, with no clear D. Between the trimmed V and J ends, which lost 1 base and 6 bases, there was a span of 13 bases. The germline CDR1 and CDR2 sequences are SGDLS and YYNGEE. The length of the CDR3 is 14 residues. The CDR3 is CASSVIWDGDGYTF. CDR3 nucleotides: TGTGCCAGCAGCGTAATATGGGATGGGGATGGCTACACCTTC.

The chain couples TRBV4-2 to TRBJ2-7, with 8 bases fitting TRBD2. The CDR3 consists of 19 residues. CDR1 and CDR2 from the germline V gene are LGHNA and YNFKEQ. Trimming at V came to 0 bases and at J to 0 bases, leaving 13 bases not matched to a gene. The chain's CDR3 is CASSQDEVAGTPHSYEQYF. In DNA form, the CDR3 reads TGTGCCAGCAGCCAAGATGAGGTAGCGGGGACACCCCACTCCTACGAGCAGTACTTC.

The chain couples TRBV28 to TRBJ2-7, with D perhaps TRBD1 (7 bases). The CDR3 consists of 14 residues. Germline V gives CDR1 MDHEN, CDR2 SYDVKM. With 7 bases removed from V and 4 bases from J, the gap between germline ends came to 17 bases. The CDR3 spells CASTSGGQGYEQYV. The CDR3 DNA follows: TGTGCCAGCACCTCAGGGGGGCAGGGTTACGAGCAGTACGTC.

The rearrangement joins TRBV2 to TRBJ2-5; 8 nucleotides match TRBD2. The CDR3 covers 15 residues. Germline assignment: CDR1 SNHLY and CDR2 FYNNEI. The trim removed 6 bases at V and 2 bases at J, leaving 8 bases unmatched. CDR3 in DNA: TGTGCCAGCAGGACCATGGCGGGGGGACAAGAGACCCAGTACTTC. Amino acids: CASRTMAGGQETQYF.

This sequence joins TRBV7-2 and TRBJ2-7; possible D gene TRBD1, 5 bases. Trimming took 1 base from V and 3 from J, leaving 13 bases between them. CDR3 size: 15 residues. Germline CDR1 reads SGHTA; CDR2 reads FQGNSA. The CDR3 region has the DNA TGTGCCAGCAGCTTAGGGCAGGGTCTTTTCTACGAGCAGTACTTC. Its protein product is CASSLGQGLFYEQYF.

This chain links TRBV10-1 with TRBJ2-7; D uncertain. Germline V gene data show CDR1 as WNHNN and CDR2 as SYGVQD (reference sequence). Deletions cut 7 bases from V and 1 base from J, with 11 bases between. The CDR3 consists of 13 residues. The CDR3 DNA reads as TGCGCCAGCAACAGACGGATATCCTACGAGCAGTACGTC. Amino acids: CASNRRISYEQYV.

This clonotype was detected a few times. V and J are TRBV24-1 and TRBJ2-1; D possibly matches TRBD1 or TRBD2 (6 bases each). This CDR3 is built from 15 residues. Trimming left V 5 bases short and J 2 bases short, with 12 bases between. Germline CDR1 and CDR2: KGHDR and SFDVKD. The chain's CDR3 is CATSGRGQTYNEQFF. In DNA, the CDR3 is TGTGCCACCAGTGGCCGGGGGCAGACCTACAATGAGCAGTTCTTC.

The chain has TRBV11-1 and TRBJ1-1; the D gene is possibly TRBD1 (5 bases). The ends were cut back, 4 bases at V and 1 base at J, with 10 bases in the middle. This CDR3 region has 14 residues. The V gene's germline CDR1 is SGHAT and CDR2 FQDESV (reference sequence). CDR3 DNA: TGTGCCAGCAGCTCCAAGGGACCGAACACTGAAGCTTTCTTT. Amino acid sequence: CASSSKGPNTEAFF. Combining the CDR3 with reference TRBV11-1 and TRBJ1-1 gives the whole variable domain EAEVAQSPRYKITEKSQAVAFWCDPISGHATLYWYRQILGQGPELLVQFQDESVVDDSQLPKDRFSAERLKGVDSTLKIQPAELGDSAMYLCASSSKGPNTEAFFGQGTRLTVV.

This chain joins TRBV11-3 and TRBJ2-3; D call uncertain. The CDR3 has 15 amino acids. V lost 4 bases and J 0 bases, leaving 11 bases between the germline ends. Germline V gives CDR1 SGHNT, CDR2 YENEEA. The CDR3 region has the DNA TGTGCCAGCAGCTCTAGTTCGGTGAGCACAGATACGCAGTATTTT. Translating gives CASSSSSVSTDTQYF.

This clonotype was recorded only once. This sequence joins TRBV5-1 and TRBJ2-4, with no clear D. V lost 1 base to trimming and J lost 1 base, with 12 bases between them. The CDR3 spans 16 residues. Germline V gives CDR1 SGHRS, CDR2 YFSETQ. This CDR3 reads CASSLIRVRAKNIQYF. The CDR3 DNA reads TGCGCCAGCAGCTTGATCCGGGTGCGGGCCAAAAACATTCAGTACTTC.